The 23 T cell receptor beta chains listed next were all sequenced from one sample in a study of post-analysis software for immune sequencing data. Whole-study findings and limits: Comparison of patients with controls showed a handful of TRBV segments more frequent in patients, TRBV5-6, TRBV5-1 and TRBV20-1 among them.

Every TCR beta cDNA library bore unique molecular identifiers. A single record per CDR3 protein comes from TCRdb applying MiXCR to the PCR reads. The data contain hundreds of thousands of distinct CDR3 sequences, approximately 60% of them singletons. Antigens of these TCRs are unknown. Sample: blood. Every receptor here comes from a girl aged 2-10 years with multiple sclerosis.

In its sample, this clonotype was seen a few times. This chain links TRBV6-5 with TRBJ1-6; D ambiguous. This CDR3 comprises 14 residues. The germline CDR1 and CDR2 sequences are MNHEY and SVGAGI. The V end was cut by 4 bases, the J end by 8 bases, with 12 bases between. The CDR3, as DNA: TGTGCCAGCAGTTCCCTTCCAAGGGATTCACCCCTCCACTTT. Its protein product is CASSSLPRDSPLHF.

This clonotype has more than one count but fewer than ten. The rearrangement joins TRBV6-5 to TRBJ1-5, with a weak D call TRBD1 (5 bases). This CDR3 spans 15 amino acids. V was cut by 0 bases and J by 5 bases, with 11 bases left in between. Germline lookup yields CDR1 MNHEY and CDR2 SVGAGI. CDR3 in amino acids: CASSYSGRRDQPQHF. In DNA form, the CDR3 reads TGTGCCAGCAGTTACTCGGGGCGGAGGGATCAGCCCCAGCATTTT.

This chain uses TRBV4-1 with TRBJ2-3, with 7 bases identical to TRBD2. With 0 bases clipped from V and 6 bases from J, the junction kept 6 bases outside the gene matches. Germline loops: CDR1 MGHRA, CDR2 YSYEKL. CDR3 length: 15 residues. This chain's CDR3 is CASSQEGGRGDTQYF. The CDR3 nucleotides are TGCGCCAGCAGCCAAGAAGGAGGGAGGGGCGATACGCAGTATTTT.

This chain joins TRBV10-1 and TRBJ2-7; no clear D. With the DNA end fitting TRBJ2-5 better, the J assignment may be wrong. The CDR3 contains 14 residues. Germline V lookup: CDR1 WNHNN, CDR2 SYGVQD (reference sequence). The CDR3 reads CASSADGPKETQYF. CDR3 nucleotide sequence: TGCGCCAGCAGTGCGGACGGACCTAAAGAGACCCAGTACTTC.

The V and J genes are TRBV20-1 and TRBJ2-1, with a tentative D call TRBD1 (5 bases). The CDR3 runs to 15 residues. The germline V gene encodes CDR1 DFQATT and CDR2 SNEGSKA (reference sequence). Deletions cut 3 bases from V and 2 bases from J, with 14 bases between. For the CDR3, the DNA is TGCAGTGCTAGGGGGCCCGGTCGGACCTACAATGAGCAGTTCTTC. Its protein product is CSARGPGRTYNEQFF.

CDR3: CASSDLPGLEGQETQYF. In DNA, the CDR3 is TGTGCCAGCAGTGATCTTCCGGGACTAGAGGGTCAAGAGACCCAGTACTTC. V usage is TRBV25-1 and J usage is TRBJ2-5; 8 nucleotides line up with TRBD2. Germline CDR1 and CDR2: MGHDK and SYGVNS. The J segment lost 2 bases and the V segment lost 3 bases, leaving 11 bases of the junction unmatched. The CDR3 totals 17 residues.

The chain joins TRBV5-6 to TRBJ2-4; 8 nucleotides agree with TRBD2. Matching the DNA end better, TRBJ2-5 makes the J call doubtful. Germline lookup yields CDR1 SGHDT and CDR2 YYEEEE. CDR3 size: 17 residues. For the CDR3, the DNA is TGTGCCAGCAGCTCTCGGGCGAGGTGGCTAGCGGGCGAGACCCAGTACTTC. Residues: CASSSRARWLAGETQYF.

In DNA, the CDR3 is TGTGCCAGCAGCCCTGGAGGGACAGCTGCCTACGAGCAGTACTTC. This codes for CASSPGGTAAYEQYF. This chain links TRBV7-2 with TRBJ2-7; D perhaps matches TRBD1 (7 bases). V was pared by 5 bases and J by 2 bases, with 16 bases between. The CDR3 extends over 15 amino acids. Germline V gives CDR1 SGHTA, CDR2 FQGNSA.

The gene calls are TRBV20-1 and TRBJ2-4, with 9 positions matching TRBD2. The CDR3 contains 12 residues. Trimming removed 6 bases from V and 6 bases from J; junction bases left unmatched: 3. CDR1 DFQATT and CDR2 SNEGSKA come from the germline V gene (reference sequence). CDR3 bases: TGCAGTGCCCTGACTAGCGGAAACATTCAGTACTTC. Translating gives CSALTSGNIQYF.

V usage is TRBV10-3 and J usage is TRBJ2-6; perhaps TRBD1 as D (6 bases). This CDR3 has 16 amino acids. V lost 5 bases, J lost 2 bases, and 13 bases lay in between. Germline V gene sequence: CDR1 ENHRY, CDR2 SYGVKD. CDR3 in amino acids: CAISHDRSAGANVLTF. CDR3 DNA: TGTGCCATCAGTCACGACAGGTCGGCTGGGGCCAACGTCCTGACTTTC.

This clonotype was observed a single time. The chain recombines TRBV4-3 with TRBJ2-3; 8 bases line up with TRBD2. The CDR3 covers 15 residues. From germline, CDR1 is LGHNA and CDR2 YSLEER. J was trimmed by 2 bases and V by 4 bases; bases with no gene match: 5. CDR3 residues: CASSRGGGLTDTQYF. The CDR3 nucleotides are TGCGCCAGCAGCCGGGGCGGGGGGCTCACAGATACGCAGTATTTT.

This clonotype was seen more than once but under ten times. The V gene is TRBV4-2, the J gene TRBJ2-3; D remains unclear. The CDR3 consists of 14 residues. Germline V CDR1 and CDR2: LGHNA, YNFKEQ. The V gene lost 1 base and the J gene lost 6 bases, with 11 bases spanning the gap. The CDR3 here is CASSQGGMGDTQYF. The CDR3 nucleotides read TGTGCCAGCAGCCAAGGTGGCATGGGGGATACGCAGTATTTT.

The chain employs TRBV28 and TRBJ2-1; D ambiguous. The CDR3 covers 12 residues. Trimming stripped 3 bases from V and 13 bases from J, with 13 bases between. The germline V gene encodes CDR1 MDHEN and CDR2 SYDVKM. Written as DNA, the CDR3 is TGTGCCAGCAGTTTTCGGGCCCAGCCCCAGTTCTTC. It yields the protein CASSFRAQPQFF. The variable domain in full, completed from reference TRBV28 and TRBJ2-1, reads DVKVTQSSRYLVKRTGEKVFLECVQDMDHENMFWYRQDPGLGLRLIYFSYDVKMKEKGDIPEGYSVSREKKERFSLILESASTNQTSMYLCASSFRAQPQFFGPGTRLTVL.

This clonotype was counted between two and nine times. J is TRBJ2-1 and V is TRBV20-1; TRBD2 matches at 11 bases. The CDR3 covers 15 residues. Germline V gives CDR1 DFQATT, CDR2 SNEGSKA (reference sequence). J lost 0 bases, V lost 6 bases, and 4 bases had no gene match. The CDR3 DNA reads as TGCAGTGCGCACCTAGCGGGAGGCTCCTACAATGAGCAGTTCTTC. This encodes CSAHLAGGSYNEQFF.

The gene calls are TRBV7-2 and TRBJ2-3; 13 bases match TRBD2. Germline assignment: CDR1 SGHTA and CDR2 FQGNSA. The CDR3 totals 18 residues. V dropped 2 bases and J dropped 4; count of bases not matched to a gene: 9. CDR3 sequence: CASSLKRTSGSVADTQYF. In nucleotides, the CDR3 is TGTGCCAGCAGCTTAAAAAGGACTAGCGGGAGTGTGGCAGATACGCAGTATTTT.

The chain has TRBV10-3 and TRBJ2-1; 16 bases align to TRBD2. Germline CDR1 ENHRY, CDR2 SYGVKD. This CDR3 is 17 amino acids long. Trimming took 6 bases from V and 6 from J; bases not matched to a gene: 8. CDR3 DNA: TGTGCCATCAGCCCGGGACTAGCGGGAGGGCCAGGCAATGAGCAGTTCTTC. Translated, it gives CAISPGLAGGPGNEQFF.

This chain uses TRBV29-1 with TRBJ1-2; a possible D gene is TRBD1 (6 bases). The germline V and J ends were trimmed by 5 bases and 4 bases, with 11 bases remaining between them. This CDR3 has 12 amino acids. CDR1 is SQVTM, CDR2 ANQGSEA, per germline. CDR3: CSVLQGSYGYTF. DNA of the CDR3: TGCAGCGTTCTACAGGGTAGCTATGGCTACACCTTC.

The chain combines TRBV5-1 with TRBJ2-3; the D is unclear. Germline CDR1 reads SGHRS; CDR2 reads YFSETQ. Trimming shortened V by 2 bases and J by 1 base, and 8 bases separated the two germline ends. The CDR3 is 14 amino acids. The CDR3: CASSLYAGTDTQYF. The DNA of the CDR3 is TGCGCCAGCAGCTTATACGCGGGCACAGATACGCAGTATTTT.

The chain has TRBV29-1 and TRBJ2-1; 9 bases match TRBD1. After removal of 7 bases from V and 4 bases from J, the junction contained 5 bases not matched to a gene. This CDR3 is built from 13 residues. CDR1 SQVTM and CDR2 ANQGSEA come from the germline V gene. CDR3 sequence reads: CSERDRVYNEQFF. For the CDR3, the DNA is TGCAGCGAACGGGACAGGGTTTACAATGAGCAGTTCTTC.

This clonotype occurred once. The rearrangement uses TRBV6-5 and TRBJ2-7; TRBD2 aligns across 7 bases. The junction had 7 bases not matched to a gene; V was cut back by 2 bases and J by 3 bases. CDR3 size: 15 residues. The germline gives CDR1 MNHEY, CDR2 SVGAGI. The CDR3 protein is CASSYEASGFYEQYF. For the CDR3, the DNA is TGTGCCAGCAGTTACGAAGCTAGCGGTTTCTACGAGCAGTACTTC.

This clonotype has a single count. The chain joins TRBV6-1 to TRBJ2-7; 7 bases agree with TRBD2. The germline V gene encodes CDR1 MNHNS and CDR2 SASEGT. V lost 10 bases and J lost 3; bases outside the gene matches: 9. The CDR3 contains 13 residues. CDR3: CAIQAGVNYEQYF. DNA for the CDR3: TGTGCCATCCAGGCGGGGGTAAACTACGAGCAGTACTTC.

The chain is built from TRBV7-9 and TRBJ2-7, with a tentative D call TRBD1 (6 bases). The germline V gene encodes CDR1 SEHNR and CDR2 FQNEAQ (reference sequence). The V gene lost 5 bases and the J gene lost 4 bases, with 18 bases spanning the gap. The CDR3 length is 15 residues. The CDR3 reads CASSTAPGTPYEQYF. DNA for the CDR3: TGTGCCAGCAGCACCGCTCCCGGGACACCTTACGAGCAGTACTTC.

J is TRBJ1-2 and V is TRBV28; 10 nucleotides match TRBD1. The germline V gene has CDR1 MDHEN and CDR2 SYDVKM. V gave up 3 bases and J gave up 8 bases; unmatched junction bases: 12. This CDR3 contains 16 residues. The DNA for the CDR3 is TGTGCCAGCAGTTTGGATACCGGGACAGGGGAAGACGGCTACACCTTC. This gives the protein CASSLDTGTGEDGYTF.